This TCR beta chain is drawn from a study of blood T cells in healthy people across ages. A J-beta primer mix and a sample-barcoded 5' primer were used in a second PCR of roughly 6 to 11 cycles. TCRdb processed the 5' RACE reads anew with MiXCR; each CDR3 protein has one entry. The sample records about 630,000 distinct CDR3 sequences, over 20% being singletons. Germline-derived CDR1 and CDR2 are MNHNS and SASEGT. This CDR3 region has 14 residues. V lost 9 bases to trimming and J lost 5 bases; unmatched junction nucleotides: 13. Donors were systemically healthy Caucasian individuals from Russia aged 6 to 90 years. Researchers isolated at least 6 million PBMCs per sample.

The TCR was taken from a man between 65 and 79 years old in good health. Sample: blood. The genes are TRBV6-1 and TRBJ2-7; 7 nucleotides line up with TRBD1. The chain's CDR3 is CASTQGSSVNEQYF. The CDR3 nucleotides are TGTGCCAGTACACAGGGGTCCTCTGTGAACGAGCAGTACTTC.